Shown below are 13 T cell receptor beta chains from a single sample sequenced in a study of tumor-infiltrating lymphocytes in primary liver carcinoma. From roughly 21-30 mg of unsorted bulk tissue, DNA and RNA were co-extracted together. TCR beta cDNA came from approximately 490 ng total RNA, primed with a constant-region primer. Construction of TCR beta libraries relied on three successive nested multiplex PCR rounds employing slightly modified ARM-PCR. The first two PCR rounds, roughly 10 cycles each, used TRBV1-TRBV30 forward primers and a C-beta reverse primer. TCRdb used MiXCR to reprocess the multiplex PCR reads, holding one entry per CDR3 protein. The sample shows some 120,000 distinct CDR3 sequences, 65% of them seen only once. Sequencing was performed on liver tumor tissue from sampling region 1. Documented subset: tumor region T1, superior pole. These receptors were obtained from an older woman with primary liver carcinoma and hepatitis B virus infection.

The CDR3 is CVANRDRGGTEAFF. The CDR3 DNA follows: TGTGTCGCCAACCGGGACAGGGGCGGGACTGAAGCTTTCTTT. The rearrangement uses TRBV6-1 and TRBJ1-1; 10 bases are a match to TRBD1. CDR1 MNHNS and CDR2 SASEGT come from the germline V gene. This CDR3 is 14 amino acids long.

On this clonotype: The conserved phenylalanine or tryptophan normally closing the CDR3 is absent here, so this likely arose from a read error. The V gene is TRBV7-8, the J gene TRBJ2-2; unclear D gene. CDR1 is SGHVS and CDR2 is FQNEAQ in the germline V gene. Trimming took 4 bases from V and 0 from J, leaving 12 bases between them. This CDR3 is built from 16 residues. CDR3 sequence (DNA): TGTGCCAGCAGCTCCGTCCGACGGACGAACACCGGGGAGCTGTTTCTT. Translating gives CASSSVRRTNTGELFL.

Of note for this clonotype: Since no conserved phenylalanine or tryptophan closes the CDR3, a read error is the likely cause. The CDR3 loop reads CASSPRAGIPYSNQPQHL. CDR3 sequence (DNA): TGTGCCAGCAGTCCCCGAGCGGGCATACCGTATAGCAATCAGCCCCAGCATCTT. V is TRBV6-5 and J is TRBJ1-5; D gene uncertain. The V end was cut by 5 bases, the J end by 0 bases, with 20 bases between. The CDR3 contains 18 residues. Germline loops: CDR1 MNHEY, CDR2 SVGAGI.

This clonotype showed up just once. The chain has TRBV7-9 and TRBJ1-4; D is undetermined. V lost 1 base, J lost 9 bases, and 12 bases lay in between. There are 14 residues in the CDR3. CDR1 is SEHNR and CDR2 is FQNEAQ in the germline V gene (reference sequence). The CDR3 reads CASSLGEANQKLFF. Written as DNA, the CDR3 is TGTGCCAGCAGCTTAGGGGAGGCCAACCAAAAACTGTTTTTT.

Remarks on this clonotype: The junction differs from germline at one of its ends, possibly a read error. The V call is TRBV28, the J call TRBJ1-1; D remains unclear. This CDR3 is 13 amino acids long. CDR1 and CDR2 from the germline V gene are MDHEN and SYDVKM. The CDR3 DNA reads TGTGCCAGCAGTTTACCTCAGAACACTGAAGCTCTCTTT. The encoded protein is CASSLPQNTEALF.

This sequence joins TRBV7-8 and TRBJ1-5, with D perhaps TRBD1 (5 bases). The CDR3 runs 16 residues. Germline V CDR1 and CDR2: SGHVS, FQNEAQ. The germline V and J ends were trimmed by 5 bases and 3 bases, with 17 bases remaining between them. CDR3 DNA: TGTGCCAGCAGCCCCGGCCATACAGGCCTCAATCAGCCCCAGCATTTT. This gives the protein CASSPGHTGLNQPQHF.

This clonotype was counted many times. V is TRBV4-1 and J is TRBJ1-6; a weak D match, TRBD1 (6 bases). V lost 0 bases to trimming and J lost 13 bases, with 10 bases between them. The CDR3 runs 13 residues. The germline V gene encodes CDR1 MGHRA and CDR2 YSYEKL. The CDR3 reads CASSQDGGRPLHF. The CDR3 nucleotides are TGCGCCAGCAGCCAAGACGGGGGCCGGCCCCTCCACTTT.

The table lists this clonotype with many counts. The genes are TRBV5-4 and TRBJ2-1; D is possibly TRBD1 (6 bases). Germline CDR1 SGHNT, CDR2 YYREEE (reference sequence). The CDR3 extends over 16 amino acids. Trimming removed 0 bases at V and 0 bases at J, with 10 bases between. CDR3 in DNA: TGTGCCAGCAGCTTGGGGGGGCAGAGCTCCTACAATGAGCAGTTCTTC. This translates into CASSLGGQSSYNEQFF.

This clonotype is classed as medium-sized. The V gene is TRBV11-2, the J gene TRBJ2-7; 7 bases match TRBD1. J gave up 3 bases and V 5 bases, and 10 bases lay outside the gene matches. The germline gives CDR1 SGHAT, CDR2 FQNNGV. This CDR3 contains 15 residues. The CDR3 nucleotides read TGTGCCAGCAGCGACCACGACAGGGACGACTACGAGCAGTACTTC. Protein: CASSDHDRDDYEQYF. Full variable domain (outside the CDR3, taken from reference TRBV11-2 and TRBJ2-7): EAGVAQSPRYKIIEKRQSVAFWCNPISGHATLYWYQQILGQGPKLLIQFQNNGVVDDSQLPKDRFSAERLKGVDSTLKIQPAKLEDSAVYLCASSDHDRDDYEQYFGPGTRLTVT.

The V call is TRBV6-1, the J call TRBJ2-3; D is perhaps TRBD1 (6 bases). The germline gives CDR1 MNHNS, CDR2 SASEGT. The V gene lost 4 bases and the J gene lost 2 bases, with 28 bases spanning the gap. The CDR3 totals 20 residues. The CDR3 region is CASSGHNVSLSGAITDTQYF. The CDR3 coding sequence is TGTGCCAGCAGTGGACATAACGTGAGCTTATCAGGGGCGATCACAGATACGCAGTATTTT.

This clonotype was found a few times. The junction differs from germline at one of its ends, possibly a read error. V usage is TRBV5-1 and J usage is TRBJ2-2; the D is unclear. This CDR3 has 15 amino acids. CDR1 is SGHRS, CDR2 YFSETQ, per germline. The DNA for the CDR3 is TGCGCCAGCAGCTTGGGGTACCCCGAGGCCGGTGAGCTGTTTTTT. It encodes CASSLGYPEAGELFF. Looking up the rest from reference TRBV5-1 and TRBJ2-2 gives the full variable domain: KAGVTQTPRYLIKTRGQQVTLSCSPISGHRSVSWYQQTPGQGLQFLFEYFSETQRNKGNFPGRFSGRQFSNSRSEMNVSTLELGDSALYLCASSLGYPEAGELFFGEGSRLTVL.

Of note for this clonotype: No conserved phenylalanine or tryptophan ends this CDR3, so it is likely a read error. Because the CDR3's place on the DNA is in doubt, the DNA is left out and the CDR3 is given as listed by TCRdb. V usage is TRBV11-2 and J usage is TRBJ2-3; no DNA check was done on the table's D call, TRBD1. The CDR3 is 16 amino acids long, termini counted. CDR1 and CDR2 from the germline V gene are SGHAT and FQNNGV. The CDR3 sequence is CASSLGTGTNTDTHYL.

This clonotype has a handful of counts. V usage is TRBV7-2 and J usage is TRBJ2-1, with D perhaps matching TRBD1 (5 bases). CDR1 and CDR2 (germline): SGHTA, FQGNSA. The V end lost 5 bases, the J end lost 5 bases, and 10 bases lay between the germline ends. This CDR3 spans 13 amino acids. CDR3 sequence reads: CASSPDSHNEQFF. DNA of the CDR3: TGTGCCAGCAGCCCAGACAGTCACAATGAGCAGTTCTTC.